This T cell receptor (beta chain) was obtained from a study of shared clonotypes between healthy human individuals. Whole-study context: Every donor yielded three CD4 naive, three CD4 memory, two CD8 naive and one CD8 memory plate.

Notes on the study in general: Rarefaction revealed incomplete sorted-subset sequencing despite large depth. Estimated richness values were generally larger in naive subsets than in memory subsets.

Over several immunoSEQ plates, each subset's genomic DNA was distributed in even portions. The protocol was immunoSEQ multiplex PCR, while the TCRdb copy is restricted to in-frame clones and leaves out a portion. This sample has around 1,100,000 clones, with roughly 80% found just once. With V trimmed by 1 base and J by 4 bases, 9 bases remained unmatched. The CDR3 is made up of 18 amino acids. The germline gives CDR1 SGHDT, CDR2 YYEEEE. This clone occurred many times. What it recognizes is unknown. The sample taken for sequencing was memory CD4+ T cells from PBMCs. Subset: CD45RA-negative fraction. The receptor comes from a young man in good health. Some clones in this sample may be carry-over from other donors' samples. The gene calls are TRBV5-6 and TRBJ2-1; 12 bases match TRBD2. In nucleotides, the CDR3 is TGTGCCAGCAGCTTGTTGACTAGCGGGAGTTTGAGATACAATGAGCAGTTCTTC. Protein product: CASSLLTSGSLRYNEQFF.